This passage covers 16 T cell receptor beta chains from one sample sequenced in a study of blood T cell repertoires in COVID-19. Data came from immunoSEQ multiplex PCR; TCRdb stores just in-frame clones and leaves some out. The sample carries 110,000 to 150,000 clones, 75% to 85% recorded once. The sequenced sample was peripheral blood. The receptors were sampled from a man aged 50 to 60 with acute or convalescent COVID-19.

CDR3 sequence reads: CASRTGTNSYNEQFF. CDR3 DNA: TGCGCCAGCAGGACCGGGACTAACTCCTACAATGAGCAGTTCTTC. V usage is TRBV5-1 and J usage is TRBJ2-1; 7 bases align to TRBD2. The CDR3 covers 15 residues. V shed 5 bases and J 0 bases; nucleotides not matched to a gene: 5. Germline V gene sequence: CDR1 SGHRS, CDR2 YFSETQ.

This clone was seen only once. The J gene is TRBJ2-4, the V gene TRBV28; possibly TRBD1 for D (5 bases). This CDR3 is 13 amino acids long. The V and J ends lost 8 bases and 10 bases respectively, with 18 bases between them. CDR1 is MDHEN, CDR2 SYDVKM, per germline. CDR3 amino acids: CASDGSGLRIQYF. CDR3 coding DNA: TGTGCCAGCGACGGGTCAGGGCTGAGGATTCAGTACTTC. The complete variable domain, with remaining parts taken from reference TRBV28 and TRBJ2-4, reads DVKVTQSSRYLVKRTGEKVFLECVQDMDHENMFWYRQDPGLGLRLIYFSYDVKMKEKGDIPEGYSVSREKKERFSLILESASTNQTSMYLCASDGSGLRIQYFGAGTRLSVL.

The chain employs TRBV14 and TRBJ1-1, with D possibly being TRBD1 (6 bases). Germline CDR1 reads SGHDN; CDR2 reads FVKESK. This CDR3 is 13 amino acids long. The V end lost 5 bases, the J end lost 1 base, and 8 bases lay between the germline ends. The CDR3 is CASSSDRNTEAFF. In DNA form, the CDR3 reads TGTGCCAGCAGCTCGGACAGGAACACTGAAGCTTTCTTT.

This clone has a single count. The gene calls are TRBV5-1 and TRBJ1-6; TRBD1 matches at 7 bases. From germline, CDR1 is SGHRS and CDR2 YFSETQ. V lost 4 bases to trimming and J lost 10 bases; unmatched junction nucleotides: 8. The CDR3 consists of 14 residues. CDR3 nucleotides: TGCGCCAGCAGCCCCACAGGGGATGGATCACCCCTCCACTTT. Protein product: CASSPTGDGSPLHF.

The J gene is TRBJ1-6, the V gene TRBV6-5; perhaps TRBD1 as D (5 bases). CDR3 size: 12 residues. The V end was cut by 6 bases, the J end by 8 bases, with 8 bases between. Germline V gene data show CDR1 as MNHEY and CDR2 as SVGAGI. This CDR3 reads CASRRRDSPLHF. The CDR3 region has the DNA TGTGCCAGCAGACGCAGGGATTCACCCCTCCACTTT.

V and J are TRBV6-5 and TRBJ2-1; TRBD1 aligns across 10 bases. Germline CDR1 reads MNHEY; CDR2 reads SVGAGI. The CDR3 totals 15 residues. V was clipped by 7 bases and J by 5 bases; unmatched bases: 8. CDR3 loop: CASTNTGQGNNEQFF. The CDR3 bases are TGTGCCAGCACAAACACGGGACAGGGGAACAATGAGCAGTTCTTC.

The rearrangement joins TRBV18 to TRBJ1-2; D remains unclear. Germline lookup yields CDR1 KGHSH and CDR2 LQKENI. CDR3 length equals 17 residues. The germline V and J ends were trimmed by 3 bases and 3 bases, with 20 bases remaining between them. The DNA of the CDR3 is TGTGCCAGCTCACCCCTACTGCCGCAAAACCCCGACTATGGCTACACCTTC. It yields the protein CASSPLLPQNPDYGYTF.

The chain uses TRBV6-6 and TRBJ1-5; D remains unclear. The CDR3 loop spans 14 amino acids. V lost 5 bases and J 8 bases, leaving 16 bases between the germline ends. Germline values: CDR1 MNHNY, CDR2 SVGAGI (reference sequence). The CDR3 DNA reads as TGTGCCAGCAGTCCCACCCTCCCCCCGGAGCCCCAGCATTTT. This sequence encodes CASSPTLPPEPQHF.

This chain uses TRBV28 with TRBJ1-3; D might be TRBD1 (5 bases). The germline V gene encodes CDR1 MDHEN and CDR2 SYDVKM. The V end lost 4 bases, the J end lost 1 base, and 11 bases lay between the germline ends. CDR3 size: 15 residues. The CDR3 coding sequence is TGTGCCAGCAGTTCTTTACAGGCATCTGGAAACACCATATATTTT. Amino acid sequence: CASSSLQASGNTIYF.

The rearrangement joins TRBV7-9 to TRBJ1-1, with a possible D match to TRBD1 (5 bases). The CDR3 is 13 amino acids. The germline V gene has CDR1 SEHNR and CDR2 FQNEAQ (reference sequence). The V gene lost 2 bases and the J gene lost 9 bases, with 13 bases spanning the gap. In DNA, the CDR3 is TGTGCCAGCAGCTTATATCAGGCAGGGCAAGCTTTCTTT. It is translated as CASSLYQAGQAFF.

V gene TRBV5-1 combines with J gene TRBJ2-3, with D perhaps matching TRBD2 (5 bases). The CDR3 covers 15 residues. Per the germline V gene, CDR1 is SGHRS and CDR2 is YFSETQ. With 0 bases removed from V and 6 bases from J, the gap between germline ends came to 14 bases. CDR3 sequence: CASSLADYLRDTQYF. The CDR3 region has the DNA TGCGCCAGCAGCTTGGCCGACTACCTTAGGGATACGCAGTATTTT.

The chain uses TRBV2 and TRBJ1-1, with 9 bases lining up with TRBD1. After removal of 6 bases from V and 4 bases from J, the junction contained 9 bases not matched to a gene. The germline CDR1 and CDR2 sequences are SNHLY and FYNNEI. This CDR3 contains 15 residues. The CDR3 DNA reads TGTGCCAGCAGGGGGCGGACAGGGGAGGGCACTGAAGCTTTCTTT. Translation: CASRGRTGEGTEAFF.

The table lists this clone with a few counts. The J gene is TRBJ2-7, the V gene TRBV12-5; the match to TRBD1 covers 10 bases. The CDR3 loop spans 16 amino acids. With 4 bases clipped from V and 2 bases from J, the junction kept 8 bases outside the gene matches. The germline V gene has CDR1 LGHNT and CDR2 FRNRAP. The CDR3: CASGSPPGQGAYEQYF. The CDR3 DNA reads TGTGCTAGTGGTTCCCCACCCGGACAGGGGGCCTACGAGCAGTACTTC.

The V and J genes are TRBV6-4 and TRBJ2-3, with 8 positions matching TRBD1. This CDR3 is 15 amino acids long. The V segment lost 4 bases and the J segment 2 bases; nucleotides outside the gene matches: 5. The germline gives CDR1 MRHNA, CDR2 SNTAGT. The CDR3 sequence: CASSAGQAFTDTQYF. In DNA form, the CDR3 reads TGTGCCAGCAGTGCGGGACAGGCCTTCACAGATACGCAGTATTTT.

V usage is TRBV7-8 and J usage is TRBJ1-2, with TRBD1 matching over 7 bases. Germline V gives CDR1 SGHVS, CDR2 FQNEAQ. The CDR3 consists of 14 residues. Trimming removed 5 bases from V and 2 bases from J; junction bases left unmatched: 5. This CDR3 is CASSRRQGNYGYTF. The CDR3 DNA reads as TGTGCCAGCAGCCGCAGACAGGGAAACTATGGCTACACCTTC.

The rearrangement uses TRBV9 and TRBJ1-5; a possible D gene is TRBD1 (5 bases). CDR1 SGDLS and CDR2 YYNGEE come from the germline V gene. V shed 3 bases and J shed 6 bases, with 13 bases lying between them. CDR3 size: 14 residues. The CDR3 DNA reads TGTGCCAGCAGCGCGCGGGGGGGAGGTCAGCCCCAGCATTTT. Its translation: CASSARGGGQPQHF.